One sample yielded the 27 T cell receptor beta chains listed below, sequenced in a study of blood T cell repertoires in COVID-19 (dated by TCRdb to between 2020 and 2021). Library creation used the immunoSEQ multiplex PCR assay. The source is immuneACCESS, and TCRdb retained only in-frame sequences with V and J called. Part of the clones is not carried over; for the studies checked, unresolved V genes explain less than half of this, and the remainder is unexplained. The sample records under 150,000 clones, roughly 86% of which are singletons. The ten largest make up about 10% of the sample. Sequencing was performed on peripheral blood. The source of these receptors is a man aged 50-59 years with active or convalescent COVID-19.

This chain uses TRBV29-1 with TRBJ1-1; TRBD1 matches 7 bases. Germline V gives CDR1 SQVTM, CDR2 ANQGSEA. The CDR3 covers 14 residues. V lost 4 bases, J lost 0 bases, and 5 bases stayed unmatched. The CDR3 region has the DNA TGCAGCGTTGCTATCGGGACAGTGAACACTGAAGCTTTCTTT. This codes for CSVAIGTVNTEAFF.

The chain employs TRBV7-9 and TRBJ1-3; weak D call: TRBD1 (5 bases). V dropped 2 bases and J dropped 2 bases, with 22 bases sitting between them. Germline CDR1 SEHNR, CDR2 FQNEAQ (reference sequence). The CDR3 consists of 19 residues. The CDR3 DNA reads as TGTGCCAGCAGCTTACCGCCGGGGGGAGCCGGGACCGCTGGAAACACCATATATTTT. Encoded protein: CASSLPPGGAGTAGNTIYF. The full variable domain, completed using reference TRBV7-9 and TRBJ1-3, is DTGVSQNPRHKITKRGQNVTFRCDPISEHNRLYWYRQTLGQGPEFLTYFQNEAQLEKSRLLSDRFSAERPKGSFSTLEIQRTEQGDSAMYLCASSLPPGGAGTAGNTIYFGEGSWLTVV.

The chain has TRBV25-1 and TRBJ2-2; D remains unclear. Between the trimmed V and J ends, which lost 6 bases and 0 bases, there was a span of 14 bases. Germline loops: CDR1 MGHDK, CDR2 SYGVNS. CDR3 length: 16 amino acids. The CDR3 DNA reads as TGTGCCAGCAGCGAAGCAGGCATTCCGAACACCGGGGAGCTGTTTTTT. Protein sequence: CASSEAGIPNTGELFF.

The V call is TRBV7-8, the J call TRBJ1-2, with 8 bases aligning to TRBD1. The J segment lost 1 base and the V segment lost 5 bases, leaving 15 bases of the junction unmatched. The CDR3 is 18 amino acids. The V gene's germline CDR1 is SGHVS and CDR2 FQNEAQ. CDR3 in amino acids: CASSQGALLGAVNYGYTF. Written as DNA, the CDR3 is TGTGCCAGCAGCCAGGGGGCCCTACTCGGGGCCGTTAACTATGGCTACACCTTC.

The chain is built from TRBV6-5 and TRBJ2-1; TRBD1 agrees at 7 bases. Trimming took 7 bases from V and 0 from J; bases not matched to a gene: 3. CDR3 length: 14 residues. Looked up from germline, CDR1 is MNHEY and CDR2 is SVGAGI. CDR3 amino acids: CASTDRSSYNEQFF. The DNA for the CDR3 is TGTGCCAGCACGGACAGGAGCTCCTACAATGAGCAGTTCTTC.

The CDR3 spells CASSPGSSYGYTF. DNA of the CDR3: TGTGCCAGCAGCCCCGGGTCCAGCTATGGCTACACCTTC. The J gene is TRBJ1-2, the V gene TRBV7-9; D ambiguous. This CDR3 is 13 amino acids long. Trimming left V 5 bases short and J 4 bases short, with 11 bases between. Germline V lookup: CDR1 SEHNR, CDR2 FQNEAQ (reference sequence).

This clone occurred a few times. The chain links TRBV9 to TRBJ1-6; 10 nucleotides align to TRBD1. The CDR3 loop spans 15 amino acids. Germline V CDR1 and CDR2: SGDLS, YYNGEE. The V gene end was trimmed by 4 bases and the J gene end by 10 bases; junction bases not matched to a gene: 8. The chain's CDR3 is CASSTTGGPTSPLHF. CDR3 sequence (DNA): TGTGCCAGCAGCACGACAGGGGGCCCCACCTCACCCCTCCACTTT.

The chain has TRBV7-8 and TRBJ1-5; D is unclear. V was cut by 5 bases and J by 1 base, with 15 bases left in between. This CDR3 has 16 amino acids. CDR1 is SGHVS, CDR2 FQNEAQ, per germline. The CDR3 DNA reads as TGTGCCAGCAGCCCGGCTTACGGCGGGAGCAATCAGCCCCAGCATTTT. This codes for CASSPAYGGSNQPQHF.

The chain is built from TRBV30 and TRBJ1-5, with 10 positions matching TRBD1. V was clipped by 5 bases and J by 7 bases; unmatched bases: 5. This CDR3 has 13 amino acids. CDR1 is GTSNPN, CDR2 SVGIG, per germline (reference sequence). This CDR3 reads CAWGGTGDQPQHF. The CDR3 DNA follows: TGTGCCTGGGGGGGGACAGGGGACCAGCCCCAGCATTTT.

The gene calls are TRBV28 and TRBJ2-5; D perhaps matches TRBD1 (5 bases). The CDR3 is made up of 13 amino acids. Per germline, CDR1 MDHEN and CDR2 SYDVKM. The V and J ends lost 2 bases and 5 bases respectively, with 9 bases between them. DNA of the CDR3: TGTGCCAGCAGTTTACCAGGGCGGGAGACCCAGTACTTC. Translating it yields CASSLPGRETQYF.

This chain uses TRBV18 with TRBJ1-5, with TRBD1 matching 8 bases. Trimming took 6 bases from V and 3 from J; bases not matched to a gene: 7. The CDR3 is 15 residues long. Per germline, CDR1 KGHSH and CDR2 LQKENI. The CDR3: CASSPGQVLNQPQHF. CDR3 coding DNA: TGTGCCAGCTCTCCGGGACAGGTCCTCAATCAGCCCCAGCATTTT.

This clone was picked up one time. The chain combines TRBV11-2 with TRBJ2-7; maybe TRBD1 (7 bases). The CDR3 extends over 15 amino acids. Germline values: CDR1 SGHAT, CDR2 FQNNGV. Trimming took 0 bases from V and 4 from J, leaving 13 bases between them. The CDR3 nucleotides read TGTGCCAGCAGCTTAGAATCGGCAGGGGGGTACGAGCAGTACTTC. It encodes CASSLESAGGYEQYF. The full variable domain, rest sourced from reference TRBV11-2 and TRBJ2-7, is EAGVAQSPRYKIIEKRQSVAFWCNPISGHATLYWYQQILGQGPKLLIQFQNNGVVDDSQLPKDRFSAERLKGVDSTLKIQPAKLEDSAVYLCASSLESAGGYEQYFGPGTRLTVT.

This chain links TRBV9 with TRBJ2-1; 8 positions agree with TRBD2. CDR3 length: 14 amino acids. Trimming removed 3 bases from V and 5 bases from J; junction bases left unmatched: 4. CDR1 is SGDLS, CDR2 YYNGEE, per germline. The CDR3 bases are TGTGCCAGCAGCGCGGGACTAGACAACAATGAGCAGTTCTTC. This translates into CASSAGLDNNEQFF.

The V and J genes are TRBV4-3 and TRBJ2-3, with 10 bases aligning to TRBD2. The CDR3 is 18 amino acids. V was pared by 0 bases and J by 6 bases, with 12 bases of the junction left unmatched. From germline, CDR1 is LGHNA and CDR2 YSLEER. The chain's CDR3 is CASSQDLASGRIGDTQYF. The CDR3 DNA reads TGCGCCAGCAGCCAAGATTTGGCTAGCGGGAGAATCGGGGATACGCAGTATTTT.

The genes are TRBV28 and TRBJ2-7, with a weak D call TRBD1 (6 bases). V gave up 3 bases and J gave up 7 bases, with 16 bases separating them. Germline V gene data show CDR1 as MDHEN and CDR2 as SYDVKM. This CDR3 comprises 14 residues. For the CDR3, the DNA is TGTGCCAGCAGTTTCCAGGCCCGAGGGGGAGAGCAGTACTTC. Encoded protein: CASSFQARGGEQYF.

The table lists this clone with a count of one. The CDR3 nucleotides are TGTGCCAGCAATACGGGACTAACTGGGGAGCTGTTTTTT. Amino acids: CASNTGLTGELFF. The chain uses TRBV9 and TRBJ2-2, with 7 bases lining up with TRBD2. V was clipped by 6 bases and J by 8 bases; unmatched bases: 7. The CDR3 is 13 amino acids. Looked up from germline, CDR1 is SGDLS and CDR2 is YYNGEE.

This clone has a single count. This chain connects TRBV5-1 to TRBJ1-5; the match to TRBD1 covers 7 bases. The CDR3 is 13 amino acids. Trimming removed 4 bases from V and 5 bases from J; junction bases left unmatched: 3. Germline-derived CDR1 and CDR2 are SGHRS and YFSETQ. The CDR3 region is CASSPGGDQPQHF. DNA for the CDR3: TGCGCCAGCAGCCCAGGGGGAGATCAGCCCCAGCATTTT. Using reference TRBV5-1 and TRBJ1-5 for the parts outside the CDR3, the full variable domain is KAGVTQTPRYLIKTRGQQVTLSCSPISGHRSVSWYQQTPGQGLQFLFEYFSETQRNKGNFPGRFSGRQFSNSRSEMNVSTLELGDSALYLCASSPGGDQPQHFGDGTRLSIL.

In DNA, the CDR3 is TGCGCCAGCAGCTTTCCAACTAGCGGGGCCGATGAGCAGTTCTTC. Residues: CASSFPTSGADEQFF. The V call is TRBV5-1, the J call TRBJ2-1, with TRBD2 matching over 10 bases. There are 15 residues in the CDR3. V gave up 2 bases and J gave up 8 bases; unmatched junction bases: 7. The germline V gene encodes CDR1 SGHRS and CDR2 YFSETQ.

This clone has a handful of counts. Other DNA variants within this sample encode the same CDR3. This chain connects TRBV9 to TRBJ1-1; weak D call: TRBD1 (6 bases). Germline V gene lookup returns CDR1 SGDLS and CDR2 YYNGEE. V lost 0 bases, J lost 2 bases, and 11 bases lay in between. The CDR3 sequence is 15 residues long. CDR3 bases: TGTGCCAGCAGCGTAGACCCGGACAGTAACACTGAAGCTTTCTTT. Translation: CASSVDPDSNTEAFF.

This chain uses TRBV20-1 with TRBJ2-5; weak D call: TRBD2 (6 bases). CDR1 is DFQATT, CDR2 SNEGSKA, per germline (reference sequence). Trimming took off 3 bases at V and 4 bases at J, with 6 bases between the two ends. The CDR3 runs 11 residues. The chain's CDR3 is CSASSGETQYF. In DNA, the CDR3 is TGCAGTGCTAGTAGCGGAGAGACCCAGTACTTC.

The chain carries TRBV11-2 and TRBJ1-6; perhaps TRBD1 as D (5 bases). The CDR3 is 15 amino acids. With 0 bases removed from V and 7 bases from J, the gap between germline ends came to 10 bases. Germline V gives CDR1 SGHAT, CDR2 FQNNGV. CDR3 sequence (DNA): TGTGCCAGCAGCTTAGAGCCAGGGCTGAATTCACCCCTCCACTTT. Translating gives CASSLEPGLNSPLHF.

The chain links TRBV29-1 to TRBJ1-2, with TRBD1 identical over 9 bases. Trimming took 8 bases from V and 5 from J; bases not matched to a gene: 9. The CDR3 loop spans 13 amino acids. Germline V gene lookup returns CDR1 SQVTM and CDR2 ANQGSEA. CDR3 sequence reads: CSSLGQGLYGYTF. The DNA for the CDR3 is TGCAGCTCCCTTGGACAGGGGTTATATGGCTACACCTTC.

J is TRBJ2-3 and V is TRBV23-1, with 8 bases matching TRBD2. TRBV23-1 is designated an ORF whose function remains uncertain. Germline trimming cut 9 bases from V and 5 bases from J; bases unmatched to any gene: 22. The CDR3 consists of 18 residues. CDR3 DNA sequence: TGCGCCAGTTTTTCAATCACCTTAGCGGGACTAGGATTAGATACGCAGTATTTT. As protein: CASFSITLAGLGLDTQYF.

This clone has only one observation. The DNA for the CDR3 is TGCAGTGTTCGACTAGAACGGCAGTACTTC. Its translation: CSVRLERQYF. The genes are TRBV20-1 and TRBJ2-7, with D possibly TRBD2 on 6 matching bases. This CDR3 region has 10 residues. The germline CDR1 and CDR2 sequences are DFQATT and SNEGSKA (reference sequence). Trimming took off 7 bases at V and 9 bases at J, with 13 bases between the two ends.

This rearrangement joins TRBV27 to TRBJ1-1; possible D gene TRBD1, 5 bases. The ends were cut back, 6 bases at V and 3 bases at J, with 20 bases in the middle. Germline-derived CDR1 and CDR2 are MNHEY and SMNVEV (reference sequence). The CDR3 is made up of 16 amino acids. CDR3 nucleotides: TGTGCCAGCAGCCCCTATTTGGGGACTAGGGACACTGAAGCTTTCTTT. Translating gives CASSPYLGTRDTEAFF.

The chain has TRBV6-5 and TRBJ2-7; 8 bases agree with TRBD1. Trimming took 6 bases from V and 5 from J; bases not matched to a gene: 9. The CDR3 runs to 14 residues. CDR1 and CDR2 from the germline V gene are MNHEY and SVGAGI. CDR3 amino acids: CASRGRDRLNEQYF. The CDR3 bases are TGTGCCAGCAGGGGGCGGGACAGGTTGAACGAGCAGTACTTC.

This clone was seen a handful of times. This sequence joins TRBV3-1 (or the pseudogene TRBV3-2) and TRBJ2-1, with 7 positions matching TRBD1. The CDR3 spans 15 residues. Germline-derived CDR1 and CDR2 are LGHDT and YNNKEL (reference sequence). Trimming cost V 5 bases and J 3 bases; bases outside gene matches: 7. The CDR3 protein is CASSNGQVLYNEQFF. The CDR3 bases are TGTGCCAGCAGCAATGGACAGGTTCTCTACAATGAGCAGTTCTTC.